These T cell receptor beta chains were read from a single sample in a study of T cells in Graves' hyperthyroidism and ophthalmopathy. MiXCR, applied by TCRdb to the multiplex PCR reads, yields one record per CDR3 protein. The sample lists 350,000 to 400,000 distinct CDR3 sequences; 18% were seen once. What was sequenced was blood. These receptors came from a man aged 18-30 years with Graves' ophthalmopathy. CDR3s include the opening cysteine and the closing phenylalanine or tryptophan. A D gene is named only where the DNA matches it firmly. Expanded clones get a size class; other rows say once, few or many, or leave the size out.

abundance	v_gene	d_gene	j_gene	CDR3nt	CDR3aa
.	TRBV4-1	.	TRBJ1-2	TGCGCCAGCAGCCAAGATACAGAGGAAACCTATGGCTACACCTTC	CASSQDTEETYGYTF
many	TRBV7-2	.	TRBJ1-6	TGTGCCAGCAGGGATGCAGTGGGAAATTCACCCCTCCACTTT	CASRDAVGNSPLHF
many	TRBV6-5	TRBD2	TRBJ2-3	TGTGCCAGCAGTTACCCACCAGCGGGAACAGATACGCAGTATTTT	CASSYPPAGTDTQYF
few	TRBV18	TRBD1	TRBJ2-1	TGTGCCAGCTCACCCGGGACAGATGCTTGGGTGTATGAGCAGTTCTTC	CASSPGTDAWVYEQFF
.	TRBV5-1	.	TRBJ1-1	TGCGCCAGCAGCCAAGGCTCCATGAACACTGAAGCTTTCTTT	CASSQGSMNTEAFF
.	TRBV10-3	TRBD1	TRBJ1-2	TGTGCTATTCTAACAGGGGGCTCTTCGATCTATGGCTACACCTTC	CAILTGGSSIYGYTF
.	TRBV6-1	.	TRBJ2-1	TGTGCCAGCGGGGAAAGGGGCTACTACAATGAGCAGTTCTTC	CASGERGYYNEQFF
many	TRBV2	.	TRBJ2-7	TGTGCCAGCAGTGAAGAAGGGGAGAGGGACGAGCAGTACTTC	CASSEEGERDEQYF
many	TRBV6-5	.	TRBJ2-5	TGTGCCAGCAGTTACTCGCGAGGCGAGGGCCTGTACTTC	CASSYSRGEGLYF
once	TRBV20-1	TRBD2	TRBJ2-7	TGCAGTGCTAGCGGGAGGTTAGAAACTGGCTCCTACGAGCAGTACTTC	CSASGRLETGSYEQYF
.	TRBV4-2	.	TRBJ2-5	TGTGCCAGCAGCCAAGATTACCTACGGGAGACCCAGTACTTC	CASSQDYLRETQYF
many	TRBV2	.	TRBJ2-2	TGTGCCAGCAAAGACGGGAGCACCGGGGAGCTGTTTTTT	CASKDGSTGELFF
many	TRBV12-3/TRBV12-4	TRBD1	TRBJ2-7	TGTGCCAGCAGCGACAGGGGTACCTACGAGCAGTACTTC	CASSDRGTYEQYF
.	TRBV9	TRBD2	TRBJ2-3	TGTGCCGGCAGCGTAGGTGGGACGACTAGCGGGGGGACAGATACGCAGTATTTT	CAGSVGGTTSGGTDTQYF
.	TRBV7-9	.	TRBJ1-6	TGTGCCAGCAGCTTTTCCAACCCAGGACAGTCCCGAGCCCTTTCACCCCTCCACTTT	CASSFSNPGQSRALSPLHF
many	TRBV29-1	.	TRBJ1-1	TGCAGCGTTGAGGGGGGTGGCACTGAAGCTTTCTTT	CSVEGGGTEAFF
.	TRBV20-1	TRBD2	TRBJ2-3	TGCAGTGCTAGAGTGCCTAGCGGGGGCACAGATACGCAGTATTTT	CSARVPSGGTDTQYF
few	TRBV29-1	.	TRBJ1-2	TGCAGCGTTGTTACGCGCTATGGCTACACCTTC	CSVVTRYGYTF
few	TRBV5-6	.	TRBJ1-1	TGTGCCAGCAGCTTACTAACTACAGTGAACACTGAAGCTTTCTTT	CASSLLTTVNTEAFF
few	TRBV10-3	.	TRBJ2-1	TGTGCCATCAGTGGGGAGGCAGGGTTTCAGAATGAGCAGTTCTTC	CAISGEAGFQNEQFF